The 25 T cell receptor beta chains presented below share a single source sample, sequenced in a study of cytomegalovirus exposure and HLA in healthy donors. The PCR employed 60 Vbeta primers together with 13 Jbeta primers. Produced via immunoSEQ multiplex PCR; TCRdb's table is partial and in-frame only. The repertoire holds around 150,000 clones, with roughly 74% as singletons. What was sequenced was PBMCs. Source of these receptors: a woman aged 40 to 49 in good health and CMV-seropositive.

The chain links TRBV29-1 to TRBJ2-4; a weak D match, TRBD1 (6 bases). The V end was cut by 4 bases, the J end by 7 bases, with 11 bases between. This CDR3 has 12 residues. Germline values: CDR1 SQVTM, CDR2 ANQGSEA. Written as DNA, the CDR3 is TGCAGCGTTGGCCCAGGGGACAACATTCAGTACTTC. Protein: CSVGPGDNIQYF.

The gene calls are TRBV18 and TRBJ2-3; tentative D call: TRBD2 (5 bases). Trimming removed 2 bases at V and 2 bases at J, with 11 bases between. Germline V gene sequence: CDR1 KGHSH, CDR2 LQKENI. The CDR3 sequence is 15 residues long. CDR3 coding DNA: TGTGCCAGCTCACCAAGCGGATACTCCACAGATACGCAGTATTTT. This encodes CASSPSGYSTDTQYF.

The chain has TRBV11-2 and TRBJ2-7; D not certain. V was pared by 5 bases and J by 3 bases, with 11 bases between. The germline V gene has CDR1 SGHAT and CDR2 FQNNGV. The CDR3 extends over 13 amino acids. CDR3 sequence reads: CASSPNPHYEQYF. The CDR3, as DNA: TGTGCCAGCAGCCCTAACCCTCACTACGAGCAGTACTTC.

This clone was seen more than once but under ten times. V usage is TRBV6-5 and J usage is TRBJ2-3; D call uncertain. The germline CDR1 and CDR2 sequences are MNHEY and SVGAGI. Trimming took 0 bases from V and 2 from J, leaving 6 bases between them. This CDR3 comprises 14 residues. CDR3 loop: CASSYSRNTDTQYF. CDR3 sequence (DNA): TGTGCCAGCAGTTACTCTAGAAACACAGATACGCAGTATTTT.

This clone turned up a few times. The chain links TRBV6-1 to TRBJ2-2; 9 positions agree with TRBD1. The junction had 3 bases not matched to a gene; V was cut back by 3 bases and J by 4 bases. Germline V gives CDR1 MNHNS, CDR2 SASEGT. The CDR3 consists of 15 residues. Here the CDR3 reads CASSEDRGVTGELFF. CDR3 DNA sequence: TGTGCCAGCAGTGAGGACAGGGGTGTCACCGGGGAGCTGTTTTTT.

A few counts support this clone. One junction end does not reproduce the germline sequence, and a read error may be involved. The chain uses TRBV7-7 and TRBJ2-5; D might be TRBD2 (5 bases). CDR1 is SSHAT, CDR2 FNYEAQ, per germline (reference sequence). CDR3 length: 13 residues. CDR3 DNA sequence: TGTGCTAGCAGCTTAGCGCAGAAAGAGACCCAGTACTTC. It codes for CASSLAQKETQYF.

This clone was seen more than once but under ten times. The CDR3 sequence: CASSLGLAGNNEQFF. CDR3 DNA sequence: TGTGCCAGCAGCTTGGGGCTAGCGGGCAACAATGAGCAGTTCTTC. The genes are TRBV5-4 and TRBJ2-1; 8 bases map to TRBD2. Germline values: CDR1 SGHNT, CDR2 YYREEE (reference sequence). The CDR3 is made up of 15 amino acids. The V segment lost 0 bases and the J segment 5 bases; nucleotides outside the gene matches: 4.

The chain is built from TRBV30 and TRBJ2-3; 10 bases map to TRBD2. The V gene end was trimmed by 3 bases and the J gene end by 6 bases; junction bases not matched to a gene: 6. From germline, CDR1 is GTSNPN and CDR2 SVGIG (reference sequence). The CDR3 runs to 14 residues. Here the CDR3 reads CAWSVAGGADTQYF. CDR3 in DNA: TGTGCCTGGAGCGTAGCGGGAGGAGCGGATACGCAGTATTTT.

V gene TRBV14 combines with J gene TRBJ2-1; 10 nucleotides agree with TRBD2. Germline CDR1 reads SGHDN; CDR2 reads FVKESK. Losses at the gene ends were 4 bases for V and 0 bases for J; bases not matched to a gene: 3. The CDR3 sequence is 16 residues long. This CDR3 reads CASSPSGSISYNEQFF. CDR3 nucleotides: TGTGCCAGCAGCCCTAGCGGGAGTATCTCCTACAATGAGCAGTTCTTC.

The rearrangement joins TRBV11-2 to TRBJ2-4, with TRBD1 matching over 7 bases. Germline-derived CDR1 and CDR2 are SGHAT and FQNNGV. J was trimmed by 0 bases and V by 5 bases; bases with no gene match: 10. The CDR3 length is 17 residues. The CDR3 DNA sequence: TGTGCCAGCAGCACTACCACAGGGGCCTTAGCCAAAAACATTCAGTACTTC. Translated, it gives CASSTTTGALAKNIQYF.

The chain links TRBV9 to TRBJ2-7; no clear D gene. The V and J ends lost 1 base and 0 bases respectively, with 11 bases between them. Germline loops: CDR1 SGDLS, CDR2 YYNGEE. This CDR3 region has 15 residues. DNA for the CDR3: TGTGCCAGCAGCGTATACGGAGAGAGCTCCTACGAGCAGTACTTC. Its translation: CASSVYGESSYEQYF.

This clone has more than one count but fewer than ten. This chain connects TRBV5-8 to TRBJ2-3; D possibly corresponds to TRBD1 (6 bases). The CDR3 consists of 14 residues. Germline V CDR1 and CDR2: SGHTS, YDEGEE. Trimming removed 6 bases at V and 0 bases at J, with 11 bases between. CDR3 in DNA: TGTGCCAGCACCACGGACAGCAGCACAGATACGCAGTATTTT. It codes for CASTTDSSTDTQYF.

This clone appeared a single time. This chain links TRBV28 with TRBJ2-5; possibly TRBD2 for D (6 bases). The CDR3 contains 13 residues. Germline lookup yields CDR1 MDHEN and CDR2 SYDVKM. V was shortened by 8 bases and J by 4 bases, with 14 bases between the two germline ends. CDR3 loop: CASANAGGETQYF. DNA for the CDR3: TGTGCCAGCGCGAACGCCGGGGGAGAGACCCAGTACTTC.

This clone appeared a few times. CDR3 region: CASSIRAGELFF. CDR3 coding DNA: TGTGCCAGTAGTATCCGGGCCGGGGAGCTGTTTTTT. The J gene is TRBJ2-2, the V gene TRBV19; D ambiguous. CDR1 and CDR2 from the germline V gene are LNHDA and SQIVND (reference sequence). This CDR3 spans 12 amino acids. V lost 3 bases and J 6 bases, leaving 5 bases between the germline ends.

This clone appeared a single time. The chain employs TRBV19 and TRBJ1-1, with TRBD1 as a possible D gene (5 bases). The CDR3 consists of 15 residues. Trimming cost V 6 bases and J 3 bases, with 17 bases left between them. Germline V CDR1 and CDR2: LNHDA, SQIVND (reference sequence). The CDR3 reads CASSPRQSWDTEAFF. The CDR3 nucleotides are TGTGCCAGTAGCCCCAGACAGTCCTGGGACACTGAAGCTTTCTTT.

This clone came up a few times. J is TRBJ2-2 and V is TRBV5-1; 10 bases agree with TRBD2. This CDR3 is 16 amino acids long. CDR1 and CDR2 (germline): SGHRS, YFSETQ. J was trimmed by 5 bases and V by 4 bases; bases with no gene match: 8. The CDR3 DNA is TGCGCCAGCAGCAATAGCGGGAGGACGAGGACCGGGGAGCTGTTTTTT. Translated, it gives CASSNSGRTRTGELFF.

This clone has just a few counts. The V gene is TRBV5-1, the J gene TRBJ2-6; 8 bases are a match to TRBD1. The V gene's germline CDR1 is SGHRS and CDR2 YFSETQ. This CDR3 comprises 19 residues. With V trimmed by 0 bases and J by 0 bases, 8 bases remained unmatched. The chain's CDR3 is CASSLVWDRFSSGANVLTF. The CDR3 DNA sequence: TGCGCCAGCAGCTTGGTATGGGACAGGTTCTCCTCTGGGGCCAACGTCCTGACTTTC. The full variable domain, with the rest looked up from reference TRBV5-1 and TRBJ2-6, is KAGVTQTPRYLIKTRGQQVTLSCSPISGHRSVSWYQQTPGQGLQFLFEYFSETQRNKGNFPGRFSGRQFSNSRSEMNVSTLELGDSALYLCASSLVWDRFSSGANVLTFGAGSRLTVL.

Written as DNA, the CDR3 is TGTGCCAGCAGTTTAATGACTAGCGGATACAATGAGCAGTTCTTC. Amino acid sequence: CASSLMTSGYNEQFF. V and J are TRBV28 and TRBJ2-1, with 9 bases that match TRBD2. The CDR3 has 15 residues. Germline-derived CDR1 and CDR2 are MDHEN and SYDVKM. Losses at the gene ends were 2 bases for V and 4 bases for J; bases not matched to a gene: 3.

The chain recombines TRBV4-1 with TRBJ1-6; 7 bases agree with TRBD1. Germline V lookup: CDR1 MGHRA, CDR2 YSYEKL. The junction had 8 bases not matched to a gene; V was cut back by 2 bases and J by 7 bases. This CDR3 region has 16 residues. CDR3 nucleotides: TGCGCCAGCAGCCAAACCGGACAGGTTTTGAATTCACCCCTCCACTTT. This encodes CASSQTGQVLNSPLHF.

J is TRBJ2-1 and V is TRBV6-1, with 9 positions matching TRBD1. Trimming took 3 bases from V and 5 from J; bases not matched to a gene: 5. The germline V gene encodes CDR1 MNHNS and CDR2 SASEGT. This CDR3 comprises 15 residues. The CDR3 DNA reads as TGTGCCAGCAGTGAGCCCGGGACAGGGAACAATGAGCAGTTCTTC. Protein sequence: CASSEPGTGNNEQFF.

The CDR3 DNA reads TGTGCCAGCAGCGTACGCCCACTAGCGGGCCAAGAGACCCAGTACTTC. Translation gives CASSVRPLAGQETQYF. The chain has TRBV9 and TRBJ2-5, with 9 bases fitting TRBD2. V shed 1 base, J shed 1 base, and the junction held 5 bases outside the gene matches. Germline V gene data show CDR1 as SGDLS and CDR2 as YYNGEE. This CDR3 has 16 amino acids. The complete variable domain, with remaining parts taken from reference TRBV9 and TRBJ2-5, reads DSGVTQTPKHLITATGQRVTLRCSPRSGDLSVYWYQQSLDQGLQFLIQYYNGEERAKGNILERFSAQQFPDLHSELNLSSLELGDSALYFCASSVRPLAGQETQYFGPGTRLLVL.

The V and J genes are TRBV28 and TRBJ2-3, with a possible D match to TRBD1 (6 bases). The germline V gene encodes CDR1 MDHEN and CDR2 SYDVKM. Trimming took off 3 bases at V and 5 bases at J, with 24 bases between the two ends. This CDR3 contains 18 residues. The CDR3 coding sequence is TGTGCCAGCAGTTTGGCGGAATTAACGGTGGGACATCTAGATACGCAGTATTTT. Translating it yields CASSLAELTVGHLDTQYF.

V and J are TRBV15 and TRBJ1-6, with TRBD1 identical over 7 bases. The CDR3 has 17 residues. With 0 bases clipped from V and 6 bases from J, the junction kept 8 bases outside the gene matches. Germline V CDR1 and CDR2: LNHNV, YYDKDF (reference sequence). CDR3 sequence (DNA): TGTGCCACCAGCAGAGATCTTCCCGACAGGGCTAATTCACCCCTCCACTTT. It codes for CATSRDLPDRANSPLHF.

The CDR3 here is CASSSLTGELFF. The CDR3 DNA reads as TGTGCCAGCTCGTCTCTCACCGGGGAGCTGTTTTTT. The chain carries TRBV18 and TRBJ2-2; no firm D call. Germline lookup yields CDR1 KGHSH and CDR2 LQKENI. The CDR3 consists of 12 residues. V dropped 6 bases and J dropped 4 bases, with 6 bases sitting between them.

This clone was detected only a few times. V and J are TRBV14 and TRBJ2-7; no firm D call. Germline-derived CDR1 and CDR2 are SGHDN and FVKESK. The CDR3 has 15 residues. V was pared by 6 bases and J by 9 bases, with 24 bases between. The CDR3 loop is CASSQWAGTTGGQYF. In DNA, the CDR3 is TGTGCCAGCAGTCAATGGGCAGGCACAACCGGTGGGCAGTACTTC.